What follows are 24 T cell receptor beta chains derived from one specimen sequenced in a study of tumor-infiltrating lymphocytes in localized non-small cell lung cancer. TCRdb's copy holds only in-frame clones and misses some; the assay was immunoSEQ multiplex PCR. Here the sample spans 13,000 to 15,000 clones, about four fifths being singletons. The material sequenced was lung tumor tissue. The receptors were gathered from a human donor with non-small cell lung cancer.

This clone was observed a handful of times. The chain combines TRBV19 with TRBJ2-1, with unresolved D. CDR3 length equals 15 residues. Germline V gene lookup returns CDR1 LNHDA and CDR2 SQIVND (reference sequence). V was shortened by 2 bases and J by 6 bases, with 14 bases between the two germline ends. The CDR3 sequence is CASSISPYGGNEQFF. DNA for the CDR3: TGTGCCAGTAGTATATCGCCATATGGCGGCAATGAGCAGTTCTTC. Variable domain in full (rest from reference TRBV19 and TRBJ2-1): DGGITQSPKYLFRKEGQNVTLSCEQNLNHDAMYWYRQDPGQGLRLIYYSQIVNDFQKGDIAEGYSVSREKKESFPLTVTSAQKNPTAFYLCASSISPYGGNEQFFGPGTRLTVL.

The chain couples TRBV9 to TRBJ1-1; tentatively, D is TRBD1 (5 bases). The germline V gene has CDR1 SGDLS and CDR2 YYNGEE. Trimming cost V 3 bases and J 0 bases, with 12 bases left between them. The CDR3 loop spans 15 amino acids. The CDR3 sequence: CASSDPGTVNTEAFF. The CDR3 DNA sequence: TGTGCCAGCAGCGACCCCGGGACGGTGAACACTGAAGCTTTCTTT.

This chain links TRBV2 with TRBJ2-2; TRBD2 aligns across 9 bases. This CDR3 region has 17 residues. The ends lost 6 bases at V and 4 bases at J; junction bases unmatched: 12. The germline CDR1 and CDR2 sequences are SNHLY and FYNNEI. CDR3 DNA: TGTGCCAGCAGGGGGGGTAGCGGGAGTTTGGGCACCGGGGAGCTGTTTTTT. It specifies CASRGGSGSLGTGELFF. Combining the CDR3 with reference TRBV2 and TRBJ2-2 gives the whole variable domain EPEVTQTPSHQVTQMGQEVILRCVPISNHLYFYWYRQILGQKVEFLVSFYNNEISEKSEIFDDQFSVERPDGSNFTLKIRSTKLEDSAMYFCASRGGSGSLGTGELFFGEGSRLTVL.

This clone came up a few times. The gene calls are TRBV5-5 and TRBJ1-5; possible D gene TRBD1, 5 bases. The CDR3 covers 14 residues. Trimming cost V 4 bases and J 2 bases, with 10 bases left between them. Germline V gene data show CDR1 as SGHKS and CDR2 as YYEKEE (reference sequence). CDR3 sequence (DNA): TGTGCCAGCAGCCTGACAGTCCGCAATCAGCCCCAGCATTTT. It codes for CASSLTVRNQPQHF.

This chain connects TRBV7-9 to TRBJ1-3, with 8 nucleotides matching TRBD1. From germline, CDR1 is SEHNR and CDR2 FQNEAQ (reference sequence). The CDR3 has 13 amino acids. V was clipped by 6 bases and J by 4 bases; unmatched bases: 2. CDR3 DNA sequence: TGTGCCAGCAGATGGACAGGGGGAAACACCATATATTTT. Its protein is CASRWTGGNTIYF.

The chain combines TRBV7-2 with TRBJ2-1; possibly TRBD1 or TRBD2 for D (5 bases each). Trimming took off 2 bases at V and 5 bases at J, with 16 bases between the two ends. Germline V lookup: CDR1 SGHTA, CDR2 FQGNSA. This CDR3 comprises 16 residues. CDR3 loop: CASSLSFGTRHNEQFF. In nucleotides, the CDR3 is TGTGCCAGCAGCTTATCCTTCGGGACGCGACACAATGAGCAGTTCTTC.

Here the CDR3 reads CASSPGQGTYNSPLHF. The CDR3 DNA is TGCGCCAGCAGCCCGGGACAGGGGACGTATAATTCACCCCTCCACTTT. The chain is built from TRBV5-1 and TRBJ1-6; TRBD1 agrees at 10 bases. The CDR3 covers 16 residues. Germline CDR1 reads SGHRS; CDR2 reads YFSETQ. V was clipped by 4 bases and J by 4 bases; unmatched bases: 5.

The chain combines TRBV11-3 with TRBJ2-5, with D hard to call. The length of the CDR3 is 15 residues. V lost 4 bases and J lost 0, with 12 bases in between. CDR1 and CDR2 from the germline V gene are SGHNT and YENEEA. As DNA, the CDR3 is TGTGCCAGCAGCTCCTCCGGGTACTACCAAGAGACCCAGTACTTC. Residues: CASSSSGYYQETQYF.

The CDR3 DNA reads as TGTGCCAGCAGTCCCCGGGGAGGGAGGCCGGCGCGAGATGAAAAACTGTTTTTT. Encoded protein: CASSPRGGRPARDEKLFF. The chain combines TRBV27 with TRBJ1-4; D unclear. This CDR3 has 18 amino acids. Trimming took off 5 bases at V and 6 bases at J, with 25 bases between the two ends. Germline V lookup: CDR1 MNHEY, CDR2 SMNVEV (reference sequence).

Remarks on this clone: One end of the junction is discordant with germline, which a read error may explain. The chain couples TRBV7-7 to TRBJ2-1, with unresolved D. Germline loops: CDR1 SSHAT, CDR2 FNYEAQ (reference sequence). The CDR3 sequence is 15 residues long. CDR3 loop: CASSLVLAVYNEQFF. For the CDR3, the DNA is TGTGCTAGCAGCTTGGTTCTGGCGGTTTACAATGAGCAGTTCTTC.

Concerning this clone itself: The sample holds other DNA sequences that translate to the same CDR3. The chain combines TRBV27 with TRBJ2-7; D ambiguous. Per the germline V gene, CDR1 is MNHEY and CDR2 is SMNVEV (reference sequence). V was clipped by 2 bases and J by 2 bases, with 7 bases between them. The CDR3 totals 13 residues. Written as DNA, the CDR3 is TGTGCCAGCAGTTTAAGTCCAGCCTACGAGCAGTACTTC. Amino acids: CASSLSPAYEQYF.

This sequence joins TRBV7-2 and TRBJ2-3; 8 positions agree with TRBD1. CDR3 length: 15 residues. Per germline, CDR1 SGHTA and CDR2 FQGNSA. J was trimmed by 3 bases and V by 3 bases; bases with no gene match: 5. CDR3 amino acids: CASSFVGQVTDTQYF. Written as DNA, the CDR3 is TGTGCCAGCAGCTTTGTGGGACAGGTGACAGATACGCAGTATTTT.

This clone was seen a few times. The genes are TRBV10-2 and TRBJ2-3; D is uncertain. Between the trimmed V and J ends, which lost 4 bases and 7 bases, there was a span of 12 bases. Germline V gives CDR1 WSHSY, CDR2 SAAADI. The CDR3 totals 13 residues. CDR3 in DNA: TGCGCCAGCAGTGGTACCGACACGAATACGCAGTATTTT. Translated: CASSGTDTNTQYF.

This chain links TRBV7-9 with TRBJ1-1; D is undetermined. V dropped 2 bases and J dropped 6 bases, with 13 bases sitting between them. Germline lookup yields CDR1 SEHNR and CDR2 FQNEAQ (reference sequence). The CDR3 spans 14 residues. The CDR3 DNA reads as TGTGCCAGCAGCTTACAATGGTCCGCCGCTGAAGCTTTCTTT. Its protein is CASSLQWSAAEAFF.

The chain combines TRBV7-2 with TRBJ2-7; the match to TRBD1 covers 8 bases. The ends lost 5 bases at V and 5 bases at J; junction bases unmatched: 11. Looked up from germline, CDR1 is SGHTA and CDR2 is FQGNSA. The CDR3 spans 15 residues. CDR3 sequence (DNA): TGTGCCAGCAGCACCACCGGACAGGGCGGCCACGAGCAGTACTTC. Its translation: CASSTTGQGGHEQYF. Drawing the rest from reference TRBV7-2 and TRBJ2-7, the complete variable domain is GAGVSQSPSNKVTEKGKDVELRCDPISGHTALYWYRQSLGQGLEFLIYFQGNSAPDKSGLPSDRFSAERTGGSVSTLTIQRTQQEDSAVYLCASSTTGQGGHEQYFGPGTRLTVT.

This clone has just one count. The chain links TRBV15 to TRBJ1-1; 9 bases map to TRBD1. The CDR3 sequence is 18 residues long. Germline CDR1 reads LNHNV; CDR2 reads YYDKDF (reference sequence). Trimming at V came to 4 bases and at J to 2 bases, leaving 14 bases not matched to a gene. Written as DNA, the CDR3 is TGTGCCACCAGCAAGGGGCCGACAGGGGGTAGGGATAACACTGAAGCTTTCTTT. Its protein product is CATSKGPTGGRDNTEAFF.

The J gene is TRBJ2-2, the V gene TRBV4-3; 14 bases align to TRBD2. The CDR3 has 19 residues. V shed 4 bases and J 5 bases; nucleotides not matched to a gene: 12. CDR1 and CDR2 (germline): LGHNA, YSLEER. The DNA for the CDR3 is TGCGCCAGCAGCCGCGCCCCCCCGCGGACTAGCGGGAGGACCGGGGAGCTGTTTTTT. This sequence encodes CASSRAPPRTSGRTGELFF.

The rearrangement links TRBV2 to TRBJ2-1; TRBD1 or TRBD2 may be the D gene (6 bases each). This CDR3 has 12 amino acids. Germline-derived CDR1 and CDR2 are SNHLY and FYNNEI. The CDR3 loop is CTQGKTRNEQFF. The CDR3, as DNA: TGTACACAGGGCAAGACTAGGAATGAGCAGTTCTTC.

This chain connects TRBV14 to TRBJ2-7; maybe TRBD2 (6 bases). The CDR3 runs 16 residues. Germline-derived CDR1 and CDR2 are SGHDN and FVKESK. V was trimmed by 1 base and J by 0 bases, leaving 13 bases between them. Here the CDR3 DNA reads TGTGCCAGCAGCCAAGTCTACGGGGGTGGCTCCTACGAGCAGTACTTC. Translation gives CASSQVYGGGSYEQYF.

This chain joins TRBV9 and TRBJ2-1; 9 positions agree with TRBD1. CDR1 and CDR2 (germline): SGDLS, YYNGEE. Unmatched junction bases numbered 13, after V lost 2 bases and J lost 7 bases. The CDR3 loop spans 17 amino acids. CDR3 bases: TGTGCCAGCAGCGTCCGTAGGGCGGGACAGGGCCGGAATGAGCAGTTCTTC. Amino acids: CASSVRRAGQGRNEQFF.

This chain uses TRBV7-2 with TRBJ2-7; 7 bases align to TRBD2. V dropped 5 bases and J dropped 3; count of bases not matched to a gene: 1. CDR3 length: 12 residues. Germline V lookup: CDR1 SGHTA, CDR2 FQGNSA. CDR3 DNA: TGTGCCAGCAGCGGGGGGGTCTACGAGCAGTACTTC. Its translation is CASSGGVYEQYF.

CDR3 sequence reads: CASSPGLQGPDTQYF. CDR3 sequence (DNA): TGCGCCAGCAGCCCGGGACTCCAGGGGCCAGATACGCAGTATTTT. V gene TRBV5-1 combines with J gene TRBJ2-3; the D gene could be TRBD1 or TRBD2 (6 bases each). The CDR3 is made up of 15 amino acids. The germline CDR1 and CDR2 sequences are SGHRS and YFSETQ. Trimming left V 4 bases short and J 4 bases short, with 16 bases between.

The V and J genes are TRBV29-1 and TRBJ2-5, with 13 bases lining up with TRBD2. This CDR3 has 15 residues. The germline CDR1 and CDR2 sequences are SQVTM and ANQGSEA. The V segment lost 8 bases and the J segment 4 bases; nucleotides outside the gene matches: 10. CDR3 bases: TGCAGCACTCGGACTAGCGGGAGTGCGGGAGAGACCCAGTACTTC. Residues: CSTRTSGSAGETQYF.

This chain connects TRBV29-1 to TRBJ1-5, with 9 bases that match TRBD1. V was pared by 6 bases and J by 5 bases, with 11 bases of the junction left unmatched. Germline V gene lookup returns CDR1 SQVTM and CDR2 ANQGSEA. This CDR3 contains 15 residues. This CDR3 is CSVPSGQGYDQPQHF. In DNA form, the CDR3 reads TGCAGCGTCCCCTCTGGACAGGGGTATGATCAGCCCCAGCATTTT.